Included here is one TCR beta chain sequence, with context. This specimen belongs to a study of identical twins. TCRdb reanalysed the 5' RACE reads using MiXCR and keeps one entry per CDR3 protein. The sample includes fewer than 900,000 distinct CDR3 sequences, roughly 18% of them seen just once. After removal of 5 bases from V and 10 bases from J, the junction contained 13 bases not matched to a gene. This CDR3 has 15 amino acids. The same sample was also used in a study of T cells expressing NK-cell markers.

The receptor was derived from a woman between 18 and 30 years old in good health. Source material: PBMCs. The genes are TRBV12-3 or TRBV12-4 and TRBJ2-1; 8 nucleotides line up with TRBD2. CDR3 sequence (DNA): TGTGCCAGCAGTCCCGGGGGGGGGGCGGGAGAAGAGCAGTTCTTC. As protein: CASSPGGGAGEEQFF.